This TCR beta chain was recovered during a study of blood T cell repertoires in COVID-19. At the level of the study: The United States, Italy and Spain were the sources of the acute and convalescent COVID-19 samples. T cells, B-cell-depleted T cells, or PBMCs provided the cDNA or gDNA that served as material.

Original methodology: Amplification with reference gene primers provided the estimates of nucleated cell counts. Generated by immunoSEQ multiplex PCR, the TCRdb table keeps only in-frame clones and is missing some. V and J calls and clone size are those listed in that table; D and trimming were worked out from the DNA. The data contain approximately 350,000 clones, 91% of them seen just once; the ten biggest clones take up less than 3.5%. Sequences were obtained from peripheral blood. The TCR sequence derives from a woman under 30 who had recovered from COVID-19.

CDR3 nucleotide sequence: TGTGCCAGTAGTTATGGTAGGGGTACTACAGATACGCAGTATTTT. Its translation: CASSYGRGTTDTQYF. The chain carries TRBV19 and TRBJ2-3; D is perhaps TRBD1 (5 bases). CDR1 is LNHDA, CDR2 SQIVND, per germline (reference sequence). The CDR3 length is 15 residues. Trimming left V 5 bases short and J 3 bases short, with 15 bases between.